Listed here is a single T cell receptor beta chain. This entry comes from a study of blood T cell repertoires in COVID-19. Overall study context: Whether acute or convalescent, the COVID-19 samples came from the United States, Italy and Spain. Sources were T cells, B-cell-depleted T cells, or PBMCs; the material itself was cDNA or gDNA.

Produced via immunoSEQ multiplex PCR; TCRdb's table is partial and in-frame only. This sample has about 310,000 clones; 87% occur once, and the top ten carry roughly 2.3%. V was shortened by 8 bases and J by 7 bases, with 17 bases between the two germline ends. The CDR3 has 13 residues. Germline CDR1 reads LNHDA; CDR2 reads SQIVND (reference sequence). The receptor comes from a man between 18 and 29 years old with active or convalescent COVID-19. The chain joins TRBV19 to TRBJ1-1; D not resolved. Sequencing input: peripheral blood. The CDR3, as DNA: TGTGCCAGTCGGTCCTCCCCCGGGTATGAAGCTTTCTTT. Translation gives CASRSSPGYEAFF. Variable domain in full (rest from reference TRBV19 and TRBJ1-1): DGGITQSPKYLFRKEGQNVTLSCEQNLNHDAMYWYRQDPGQGLRLIYYSQIVNDFQKGDIAEGYSVSREKKESFPLTVTSAQKNPTAFYLCASRSSPGYEAFFGQGTRLTVV.